This TCR beta chain was sequenced during a study of OX40 agonist ivuxolimab in advanced cancers. Study background: Patients undergoing dose escalation presented with hepatocellular carcinoma, melanoma, renal cell or head and neck cancer. A male proportion of under 90% was recorded, with mean age around 60 years and range about 20 to 85. General study results and limits: The study found that CD8+ T cells averaged more expanded clones than CD4+.

Concerning this clone: The antigen remains unidentified.

Profiling relied on immunoSEQ multiplex PCR, and the TCRdb table lists in-frame clones only, not all of them. Of tens of thousands of clones in the sample, approximately 82% were seen once. The germline V gene has CDR1 SGHVS and CDR2 FQNEAQ. The CDR3 loop spans 13 amino acids. V lost 5 bases and J lost 11, with 18 bases in between. The sequence was collected from an adult with an advanced solid tumor such as melanoma, head and neck, liver or kidney cancer. The genes are TRBV7-8 and TRBJ2-5; maybe TRBD2 (6 bases). Sequencing used CD4+ or CD8+ T cells sorted from blood, obtained in a trial of the OX40 agonist ivuxolimab. DNA for the CDR3: TGTGCCAGCAGCGGAGGGACGGCTGGTGAGCAGTACTTC. This encodes CASSGGTAGEQYF.